In its sample, the clone carrying this TCR beta chain was seen a few times. Its antigen remains unknown. Healthy bone marrow donors made up the cohort. J lost 4 bases, V lost 0 bases, and 5 bases had no gene match. CDR3 length equals 15 residues. The germline V gene has CDR1 SGHNT and CDR2 YYREEE (reference sequence). This sample is part of a study of cytomegalovirus exposure and HLA in healthy donors. The PCR used 60 Vbeta and 13 Jbeta primers. Clones were sequenced by immunoSEQ multiplex PCR, and TCRdb holds only the in-frame ones, with some missing. Of about 150,000 clones listed, over 70% were seen once; the top ten hold over 6.5%. Findings and limits, study-wide: The majority of CMV-associated TCR beta chains were reported as apparently HLA-restricted in a later analysis. In a later analysis, compared with equally common non-associated chains, HLA-associated beta chains were more expanded. V- and J-gene trimming in TCR beta was tied to a missense DCLRE1C variant by an analysis performed later.

The sequenced sample was PBMCs. This rearrangement joins TRBV5-4 to TRBJ2-3; 7 bases fit TRBD2. The source of this sequence is a man between 25 and 39 years old in good health and CMV-seronegative. Written as DNA, the CDR3 is TGTGCCAGCAGCTTGGATGGCGGGAGCGCAGATACGCAGTATTTT. This translates into CASSLDGGSADTQYF.